These T cell receptor beta chains were read from a single sample in a study of beta chain features in type 1 diabetes. Data came from immunoSEQ multiplex PCR; TCRdb stores just in-frame clones and leaves some out. The profile shows roughly 290,000 clones, approximately 16% of them singletons. Sequencing was done on a sample of naive CD4+ T cells from blood. Receptor source: a man aged 18 to 29 with type 1 diabetes. Both conserved end residues are trimmed from each CDR3. Fields, in order: J gene, clone size, V gene, CDR3 protein. Clone size is shown for a subset of rows, as once, few, many or a class of expanded clone.

>TRBJ2-7|NA|TRBV7-2
ASSLERGSEQY
>TRBJ2-1|NA|TRBV5-6
ASSLRGGFYNEQF
>TRBJ2-2|NA|TRBV10-3
AITPQVAGSGELF
>TRBJ2-1|NA|TRBV6-1
ASSERAVSSYNEQF
>TRBJ2-1|NA|TRBV6-4
AGGHSASGRPPRGHEQF
>TRBJ2-1|NA|TRBV27
ASSLILAGGKNNEQF
>TRBJ2-1|NA|TRBV4-3
ASSPEVAGVQF
>TRBJ2-5|NA|TRBV5-1
ASSFNIQGQETQY
>TRBJ1-6|few|TRBV30
AWSVRVTRQGSSPLH
>TRBJ1-3|few|TRBV30
AWSVGQGPNTIY
>TRBJ1-2|NA|TRBV7-2
ASSMDGGNYGYT
>TRBJ1-4|NA|TRBV25-1
ASGGQGSEKLF
>TRBJ2-1|few|TRBV2
ASSTGFSNEQF
>TRBJ2-7|few|TRBV27
ASSLRAGGPYEQY
>TRBJ1-2|few|TRBV4-2
ASSQGRGPANYGYT
>TRBJ2-1|few|TRBV7-8
ASSSRQGYNEQF
>TRBJ2-7|few|TRBV5-6
ASSVRQAPQY
>TRBJ1-5|NA|TRBV6-6
ASRYGQHSNQPQH
>TRBJ1-2|few|TRBV7-9
ASSLLRQTYGYT